This TCR beta chain was documented in a study of shared clonotypes between healthy human individuals. Study overall: Participating donors consisted of two women and a few men aged 18 to 49. Three CD4 naive, three CD4 memory, two CD8 naive and one CD8 memory plate were used per donor.

Trimming cost V 4 bases and J 8 bases, with 17 bases left between them. Germline CDR1 MNHEY, CDR2 SVGAGI. There are 14 residues in the CDR3. CD45RO-negative, CCR7-positively selected cells formed the naive CD8 fraction, excluding terminally differentiated effector memory CD45RA+ cells. The method was immunoSEQ multiplex PCR; TCRdb's version includes in-frame clones alone and lacks a portion of them. The profile shows about 2.1 million clones, approximately 92% of them singletons. The chain couples TRBV6-5 to TRBJ1-2; D is unclear. Sequenced material: naive CD8+ T cells from PBMCs. The source of this sequence is a man younger than 35 in good health. Some clones in this sample may be carry-over from other donors' samples. DNA of the CDR3: TGTGCCAGCAGTTCCTTACCTTACGAGATGGGCTACACCTTC. Protein product: CASSSLPYEMGYTF.